This TCR beta chain was recovered during a study of identical twins (dated by TCRdb to about 2016). Study-level background: To test whether fetal clonotypes persist, the study used deep sequencing on TCR alpha and beta repertoires from monozygotic twins, unrelated adults of various ages, and cord blood. To rule out contamination, replicate twin experiments were performed at different times with different library preparation protocols.

The investigation overall reported the following: In monozygotic twins, recombination models systematically underestimated out-of-frame TCR alpha sharing, but the models matched the sharing seen between unrelated individuals. Abundant cord blood beta clonotypes had fewer insertions, young adult naive repertoires showed a similar but weaker trend, and memory repertoires showed no such trend. Invariant T cells such as MAIT and iNKT could partly confound zero-insertion analyses, though diverse VJ usage argued against this for most clonotypes. Excess twin sharing in beta out-of-frame sequences was weaker because fewer shared sequences lowered the signal-to-noise ratio. Compared with coincidental sharing between unrelated individuals, out-of-frame TCR alpha sequences shared between twins had an excess of sequences with low generation probability. Conclusions relied on cross-sectional statistical analysis, since the same donors could not be followed over many years.

Every donor in the study was a healthy Caucasian. The twin cohort consisted of three pairs of female monozygotic twins, all aged roughly 18 to 30 years. The RNA used for TCR libraries was isolated from peripheral blood mononuclear cells. This clonotype was seen only a few times. It lacks a known antigen. No quality values exist for individual bases; no much larger clone is one base distant. The CDR3, from cysteine to phenylalanine, totals 13 residues. Only CDR3 DNA remains: 39 bases, in frame from the first base. Reading the germline V gene gives CDR1 SGHRS and CDR2 YFSETQ. V loses 4 bases, J loses 5 bases, and the germline ends lie 13 bases apart. Libraries were made using 5' RACE. Sequencing was carried out with an Illumina HiSeq 2000. A universal primer binding site was added through template switching, and the final cDNA carried a unique molecular identifier so that TCR cDNA molecules could be counted accurately. Specific primers in the conserved constant-segment region were used to synthesize first-strand cDNA for TCR alpha and beta chains. To control for contamination, every cDNA library was double barcoded, receiving both a SMART-Mk sample barcode and Illumina barcodes. TruSeq adapter sequences and Illumina sample barcodes were added in two successive PCR steps. The Illumina HiSeq platform was used with custom primers to sequence TCR alpha and beta cDNA libraries. Per the original workflow: Raw reads were processed with MiGEC to extract unique molecular identifiers, and MiXCR was used to determine CDR3 positions. Recombination models were inferred per individual with the repgenHMM and IGoR tools using an EM algorithm. The tcR package in R was used for shared clonotype analysis, with sharing normalized by the product of cloneset sizes. Out-of-frame nonproductive sequences were analyzed to study raw recombination free of thymic and clonal selection effects. The public sequencing data were trimmed at Q25 with fastp and processed into clonotypes with MiXCR by TCRdb, which kept only in-frame beta chains. Rows merge per CDR3 protein into single entries with the most common DNA and genes. The V and J calls reflect TCRdb's pipeline rather than the authors' work. The sample data list roughly 720,000 distinct CDR3 sequences, and about 18% of these were observed just once. The biggest ten clones account for less than 15% of the sample.

This same sample was also taken into another study, of T cells expressing NK-cell markers. In that second paper, the authors write: TCR beta-chain repertoires were profiled in sorted CD3+CD56+NKG2C+, CD3+CD56+NKG2C- and CD3+CD56-NKG2C+ T-cell subsets from several donors. Among the eight sequenced donors, seven were HCMV-seropositive and one was HCMV-seronegative. To restrict sorting to alphabetaTCR-expressing T cells, an anti-gammadeltaTCR antibody was added in several experiments. In over 5 donors, the dominant CD3+CD56+NKG2C+ clonotypes were among the top 10 CD8+ clonotypes and accounted for about 1.0-7.5% of CD8+ T cells. Those dominant clonotypes were again the most abundant among CD3+CD56-NKG2C+ cells in a few donors, at roughly 25-65%. Whether the expanded NKG2C-expressing T cell clones were specific for HCMV antigens remained unclear. All eight donors whose samples were sequenced were randomly selected healthy volunteers, three of them men and five women. HCMV serostatus was determined by detecting HCMV-specific IgG in serum with a commercial ELISA kit. For five or six donors, unsorted PBMC were also used to sequence bulk peripheral blood T-cell repertoires. MIGEC handled demultiplexing of the reads and grouping by UMI, while MiTCR was used to assemble and quantify clonotypes. To exclude erroneous sequences, only TCR cDNA sequences supported by at least two reads were retained. The tcR package was used for downstream repertoire analysis, with clonotypes matched between fractions based on CDR3 nucleotide sequence plus V segment. VDJmatch was used to annotate antigen specificity against VDJdb, with one amino acid substitution in CDR3 permitted.

The clonotype originates from a woman in her late teens or twenties in good health. Sequenced: PBMCs. The chain is made from TRBV5-1 and TRBJ2-7, with TRBD2 tentatively as D gene (5 bases match). The DNA reads as follows: TGCGCCAGCAGCCCTTTGGCCGGGGACGAGCAGTACTTC. Its coded protein is CASSPLAGDEQYF.